The 26 T cell receptor beta chains below all came from one sample that was sequenced in a study of shared clonotypes between healthy human individuals. Clones were read by immunoSEQ multiplex PCR, and TCRdb kept only the in-frame ones, dropping some. The repertoire consists of millions of clones, with 85% to 95% occurring once and the leading ten covering more than 0.1%. The sample was naive CD4+ T cells sorted from blood. Subset given: CD45RA+ positively selected. Source of these receptors: a man in his late teens or twenties in good health.

V gene TRBV6-5 combines with J gene TRBJ2-1; D uncertain. The germline CDR1 and CDR2 sequences are MNHEY and SVGAGI. V was clipped by 7 bases and J by 9 bases, with 13 bases between them. The CDR3 totals 12 residues. DNA of the CDR3: TGTGCCAGCAAAAACCCCTTACTTGAGCAGTTCTTC. Its translation: CASKNPLLEQFF.

This clone was observed a single time. This chain uses TRBV6-5 with TRBJ2-3; D might be TRBD2 (7 bases). V dropped 0 bases and J dropped 5 bases, with 12 bases sitting between them. Germline values: CDR1 MNHEY, CDR2 SVGAGI. The CDR3 consists of 15 residues. This CDR3 is CASSYSRGGVDTQYF. In DNA form, the CDR3 reads TGTGCCAGCAGTTACTCGAGGGGGGGCGTAGATACGCAGTATTTT.

The J gene is TRBJ2-1, the V gene TRBV5-1; D may be TRBD2 (5 bases). The CDR3 is made up of 13 amino acids. Trimming removed 5 bases at V and 9 bases at J, with 15 bases between. Germline-derived CDR1 and CDR2 are SGHRS and YFSETQ. The CDR3 is CASSGSGGIEQFF. The CDR3 nucleotides are TGCGCCAGCAGTGGAAGCGGAGGAATTGAGCAGTTCTTC.

This chain links TRBV5-1 with TRBJ1-1, with D maybe TRBD1 (6 bases). The CDR3 loop spans 14 amino acids. Germline V lookup: CDR1 SGHRS, CDR2 YFSETQ. V was shortened by 1 base and J by 4 bases, with 11 bases between the two germline ends. The DNA for the CDR3 is TGCGCCAGCAGCTTGAGCGGACAGTCCACTGAAGCTTTCTTT. It encodes CASSLSGQSTEAFF.

V and J are TRBV30 and TRBJ1-3; D gene ambiguous. The germline CDR1 and CDR2 sequences are GTSNPN and SVGIG (reference sequence). The CDR3 extends over 13 amino acids. Trimming removed 6 bases from V and 0 bases from J, with 9 bases in between. The CDR3 sequence is CACQSDSGNTIYF. In nucleotides, the CDR3 is TGTGCCTGCCAATCTGACTCTGGAAACACCATATATTTT.

The genes are TRBV18 and TRBJ2-3; TRBD1 matches at 11 bases. CDR1 KGHSH and CDR2 LQKENI come from the germline V gene. CDR3 length equals 15 residues. The ends lost 2 bases at V and 4 bases at J; junction bases unmatched: 2. CDR3 in amino acids: CASSPGTGGSDTQYF. In DNA form, the CDR3 reads TGTGCCAGCTCACCAGGGACAGGGGGTTCAGATACGCAGTATTTT.

The chain is built from TRBV4-1 and TRBJ2-3; 7 bases are shared with TRBD2. The V segment lost 1 base and the J segment 1 base; nucleotides outside the gene matches: 5. The CDR3 consists of 16 residues. The germline V gene encodes CDR1 MGHRA and CDR2 YSYEKL. CDR3 amino acids: CASSQVSAGGTDTQYF. Here the CDR3 DNA reads TGCGCCAGCAGCCAAGTTTCTGCGGGAGGCACAGATACGCAGTATTTT.

Turning to this clone: Within the sample, other DNA sequences also encode this same CDR3. In DNA form, the CDR3 reads TGTGCCAGCTCACCACGGACAGGGTCCTACGAGCAGTACTTC. Residues: CASSPRTGSYEQYF. The chain carries TRBV18 and TRBJ2-7; 8 bases fit TRBD1. V lost 1 base to trimming and J lost 1 base; unmatched junction nucleotides: 0. Germline V lookup: CDR1 KGHSH, CDR2 LQKENI. The CDR3 is 14 residues long.

This chain links TRBV6-6 with TRBJ2-7, with TRBD1 matching 10 bases. Germline CDR1 MNHNY, CDR2 SVGAGI (reference sequence). V shed 5 bases and J 3 bases; nucleotides not matched to a gene: 7. The CDR3 sequence is 15 residues long. Written as DNA, the CDR3 is TGTGCCAGCAGTCTCCCGGGACAGGGGAACTACGAGCAGTACTTC. Protein product: CASSLPGQGNYEQYF.

The V and J genes are TRBV5-1 and TRBJ1-2; D unresolved. Trimming removed 4 bases from V and 2 bases from J, with 9 bases in between. CDR1 SGHRS and CDR2 YFSETQ come from the germline V gene. The CDR3 spans 13 residues. The CDR3 sequence: CASSIEVNYGYTF. CDR3 DNA: TGCGCCAGCAGCATAGAGGTAAACTATGGCTACACCTTC.

The V and J genes are TRBV6-6 and TRBJ1-6; the D gene is possibly TRBD1 (5 bases). The CDR3 loop spans 14 amino acids. The V and J ends lost 4 bases and 6 bases respectively, with 10 bases between them. In germline, CDR1 is MNHNY, CDR2 SVGAGI (reference sequence). Here the CDR3 DNA reads TGTGCCAGCAGTTTGGGGCCGTCTAATTCACCCCTCCACTTT. It specifies CASSLGPSNSPLHF.

The rearrangement joins TRBV10-3 to TRBJ2-5, with TRBD2 matching over 9 bases. This CDR3 contains 17 residues. V shed 6 bases and J 2 bases; nucleotides not matched to a gene: 13. Germline CDR1 and CDR2: ENHRY and SYGVKD. The CDR3: CAIRRSKWAGGQETQYF. The CDR3 bases are TGTGCCATCAGGAGATCAAAATGGGCGGGAGGGCAAGAGACCCAGTACTTC.

This sequence joins TRBV5-1 and TRBJ2-7; 8 bases fit TRBD2. The J segment lost 3 bases and the V segment lost 4 bases, leaving 15 bases of the junction unmatched. The CDR3 length is 17 residues. CDR1 is SGHRS and CDR2 is YFSETQ in the germline V gene. This chain's CDR3 is CASSPVGTIAGSYEQYF. DNA for the CDR3: TGCGCCAGCAGCCCAGTGGGAACAATAGCGGGGAGCTACGAGCAGTACTTC.

V and J are TRBV18 and TRBJ1-3; unclear D gene. V was pared by 3 bases and J by 3 bases, with 12 bases between. CDR3 size: 15 residues. Looked up from germline, CDR1 is KGHSH and CDR2 is LQKENI. The CDR3: CASSPPARVGNTIYF. DNA for the CDR3: TGTGCCAGCTCACCCCCGGCGAGGGTTGGAAACACCATATATTTT.

Points on this clone: Different DNA sequences within this sample yield the same CDR3. V is TRBV6-1 and J is TRBJ2-6; D is undetermined. The V end was cut by 6 bases, the J end by 1 base, with 4 bases between. This CDR3 region has 13 residues. Germline V gene data show CDR1 as MNHNS and CDR2 as SASEGT. CDR3 nucleotide sequence: TGTGCCAGCAGGGGGTCTGGGGCCAACGTCCTGACTTTC. Translation gives CASRGSGANVLTF.

CDR3 sequence reads: CAISESGDVQFF. The CDR3 region has the DNA TGTGCCATCAGTGAGTCGGGCGACGTGCAGTTCTTC. The chain links TRBV10-3 to TRBJ2-1; D is ambiguous. Deletions cut 0 bases from V and 12 bases from J, with 9 bases between. The CDR3 runs to 12 residues. The germline V gene encodes CDR1 ENHRY and CDR2 SYGVKD.

V and J are TRBV7-6 and TRBJ2-5; tentatively, D is TRBD1 (6 bases). The V end was cut by 4 bases, the J end by 4 bases, with 16 bases between. The CDR3 extends over 15 amino acids. The germline gives CDR1 SGHVS, CDR2 FNYEAQ. This CDR3 reads CASSSIQGLGETQYF. CDR3 in DNA: TGTGCCAGCAGCTCCATACAGGGATTGGGAGAGACCCAGTACTTC.

The genes are TRBV9 and TRBJ2-6, with D tentatively TRBD1 (5 bases). The CDR3 loop spans 14 amino acids. Germline V gene sequence: CDR1 SGDLS, CDR2 YYNGEE. V was pared by 4 bases and J by 4 bases, with 9 bases between. The CDR3 spells CASSTQEGANVLTF. The CDR3 bases are TGTGCCAGCAGCACACAGGAGGGGGCCAACGTCCTGACTTTC.

The chain links TRBV19 to TRBJ2-4, with 7 nucleotides matching TRBD2. Germline V lookup: CDR1 LNHDA, CDR2 SQIVND (reference sequence). The CDR3 has 18 amino acids. J gave up 5 bases and V 7 bases, and 20 bases lay outside the gene matches. The CDR3 here is CASTLGTYRIRGENIQYF. The CDR3 nucleotides read TGTGCCAGTACCTTAGGAACCTACAGGATCCGGGGGGAAAACATTCAGTACTTC.

The rearrangement joins TRBV7-2 to TRBJ2-7; 9 nucleotides align to TRBD1. Germline CDR1 and CDR2: SGHTA and FQGNSA. This CDR3 contains 13 residues. Trimming cost V 3 bases and J 6 bases; bases outside gene matches: 3. CDR3 nucleotide sequence: TGTGCCAGCAGCTTTGACAGGGGGAGCGAGCAGTACTTC. As protein: CASSFDRGSEQYF.

This clone was seen a single time. This sequence joins TRBV6-6 and TRBJ1-5; no reliable D call. Germline CDR1 and CDR2: MNHNY and SVGAGI (reference sequence). V lost 7 bases, J lost 1 base, and 8 bases lay in between. The CDR3 spans 13 residues. CDR3 sequence (DNA): TGTGCCAGCACCGGCACGAGCAATCAGCCCCAGCATTTT. Its translation is CASTGTSNQPQHF.

The chain combines TRBV30 with TRBJ2-1; TRBD2 might be the D (6 bases). V gave up 2 bases and J gave up 7 bases, with 18 bases separating them. Germline V gene data show CDR1 as GTSNPN and CDR2 as SVGIG (reference sequence). The CDR3 loop spans 15 amino acids. This CDR3 reads CAWSFNAGSLNEQFF. As DNA, the CDR3 is TGTGCCTGGAGTTTTAATGCGGGGTCCTTAAATGAGCAGTTCTTC.

V and J are TRBV2 and TRBJ1-4; D gene unclear. Between the trimmed V and J ends, which lost 2 bases and 0 bases, there was a span of 4 bases. Germline V gives CDR1 SNHLY, CDR2 FYNNEI. CDR3 length: 14 amino acids. The CDR3 here is CASSELATNEKLFF. In DNA form, the CDR3 reads TGTGCCAGCAGTGAACTTGCAACTAATGAAAAACTGTTTTTT.

This rearrangement joins TRBV2 to TRBJ2-7; D is possibly TRBD2 (6 bases). CDR3 length: 15 residues. Germline CDR1 and CDR2: SNHLY and FYNNEI. Trimming took 7 bases from V and 6 from J, leaving 22 bases between them. CDR3 sequence: CASIEPGLLWFEQYF. In DNA form, the CDR3 reads TGTGCCAGCATCGAGCCGGGACTCCTGTGGTTCGAGCAGTACTTC.

V is TRBV27 and J is TRBJ2-3; perhaps TRBD1 as D (6 bases). V lost 9 bases to trimming and J lost 8 bases, with 12 bases between them. Germline V gives CDR1 MNHEY, CDR2 SMNVEV (reference sequence). This CDR3 is built from 11 residues. CDR3 nucleotide sequence: TGTGCCAGTCAACAGGGTCGTACGCAGTATTTT. This gives the protein CASQQGRTQYF.

This clone was seen only a few times. The same CDR3 arises from other DNA sequences in this sample as well. The chain carries TRBV28 and TRBJ2-3; D gene uncertain. V lost 3 bases to trimming and J lost 5 bases, with 3 bases between them. The CDR3 runs to 11 residues. Germline V gives CDR1 MDHEN, CDR2 SYDVKM. The CDR3 nucleotides read TGTGCCAGCAGTTTGGGAGATACGCAGTATTTT. Amino acids: CASSLGDTQYF.